This T cell receptor (beta chain) was found in a study of cytomegalovirus exposure and HLA in healthy donors. Study findings and constraints: In a later analysis, an Asian-associated ancestry cluster reportedly showed fewer N-insertions than the approximately 700-donor mean. As a later analysis showed, a missense DCLRE1C variant was linked to trimming of TCR beta V- and J-genes.

Details on this clone: The antigen is undetermined.

The PCR contained 60 Vbeta and 13 Jbeta primers. Using immunoSEQ multiplex PCR, the repertoire was profiled, and TCRdb retains in-frame clones only, with some absent. Of 150,000 to 200,000 clones in the sample, roughly 85% were seen once. The CDR3 contains 14 residues. Germline assignment: CDR1 SGHNT and CDR2 YENEEA. The junction had 2 bases not matched to a gene; V was cut back by 0 bases and J by 7 bases. Sequenced material: PBMCs. This TCR came from a woman in her thirties in good health and CMV-seropositive. The rearrangement links TRBV11-3 to TRBJ2-1; 8 nucleotides match TRBD2. The CDR3 sequence: CASSLDPGGNEQFF. CDR3 DNA: TGTGCCAGCAGCTTAGACCCGGGAGGGAATGAGCAGTTCTTC.